This T cell receptor (beta chain) comes out of a study of T cell changes during pregnancy in multiple sclerosis. Germline V CDR1 and CDR2: SEHNR, FQNEAQ (reference sequence). The CDR3 is made up of 16 amino acids. Trimming cost V 5 bases and J 3 bases, with 19 bases left between them. The table came from immunoSEQ multiplex PCR; TCRdb's copy has only in-frame clones and leaves some out. The data show 65,000 to 90,000 clones, with nearly 95% seen just once and about 0.3% held by the top ten. The rearrangement uses TRBV7-9 and TRBJ1-1; D remains unclear. The clonotype was recovered from a female donor with multiple sclerosis, enrolled in a pregnancy study. The sequenced sample was CD4+ T cells from peripheral blood mononuclear cells, obtained after pregnancy. Here the CDR3 DNA reads TGTGCCAGCAGCCGTACCCTCTCGGGAAGAGACACTGAAGCTTTCTTT. Translated: CASSRTLSGRDTEAFF.